The 12 T cell receptor beta chains given below trace back to one sample, sequenced in a study of T cell responses to AZD1222 COVID-19 vaccine (TCRdb year 2021). The sample's time point, from its label and the paper: baseline before first vaccination. Libraries came from the immunoSEQ multiplex PCR assay. TCRdb took this table from immuneACCESS and kept in-frame rearrangements with V and J called. Such tables lack part of the clones; where checked against another copy, unresolved V genes explain under half of the gap, and the rest is unexplained. Across this sample there are 150,000 to 200,000 clones, with roughly nine tenths seen only once. The ten largest clonotypes hold under 2.5% of the sample. The sequenced sample was peripheral blood, obtained on day 0 of AZD1222 vaccination. Receptor source: an adult in good health.

The chain combines TRBV11-2 with TRBJ1-3; maybe TRBD1 (5 bases). The germline V gene has CDR1 SGHAT and CDR2 FQNNGV. V lost 3 bases and J 2 bases, leaving 11 bases between the germline ends. The CDR3 is 15 residues long. CDR3 amino acids: CASSFTGFPGNTIYF. The CDR3, as DNA: TGTGCCAGCAGCTTCACAGGCTTCCCTGGAAACACCATATATTTT.

The V call is TRBV6-2 or TRBV6-3, the J call TRBJ2-1, with D maybe TRBD2 (5 bases). V lost 5 bases and J 4 bases, leaving 9 bases between the germline ends. This CDR3 has 13 residues. From germline, CDR1 is MNHEY and CDR2 SVGEGT. The CDR3 loop reads CASSRTQYNEQFF. DNA for the CDR3: TGTGCCAGCAGTAGGACTCAGTACAATGAGCAGTTCTTC.

V usage is TRBV7-3 and J usage is TRBJ2-7; perhaps TRBD1 as D (5 bases). Germline values: CDR1 SGHTA, CDR2 FQGTGA. Trimming removed 2 bases at V and 0 bases at J, with 11 bases between. This CDR3 spans 15 amino acids. CDR3: CASSLGLGDSYEQYF. The DNA of the CDR3 is TGTGCCAGCAGCTTAGGGTTAGGGGACTCCTACGAGCAGTACTTC.

This clone has just one count. The chain employs TRBV2 and TRBJ1-1, with 7 nucleotides matching TRBD1. The germline CDR1 and CDR2 sequences are SNHLY and FYNNEI. J lost 1 base, V lost 4 bases, and 6 bases had no gene match. CDR3 size: 15 residues. The CDR3 spells CASSVEGARNTEAFF. CDR3 in DNA: TGTGCCAGCAGTGTAGAGGGGGCCAGGAACACTGAAGCTTTCTTT.

The chain links TRBV11-3 to TRBJ2-1; 11 bases match TRBD2. This CDR3 has 19 amino acids. CDR1 is SGHNT and CDR2 is YENEEA in the germline V gene. J was trimmed by 4 bases and V by 5 bases; bases with no gene match: 16. The chain's CDR3 is CASSRSIGTSGFLYNEQFF. The CDR3 DNA reads TGTGCCAGCAGCCGCTCTATTGGGACTAGCGGCTTTCTATACAATGAGCAGTTCTTC.

The chain couples TRBV27 to TRBJ2-7; D is perhaps TRBD2 (5 bases). Looked up from germline, CDR1 is MNHEY and CDR2 is SMNVEV (reference sequence). The CDR3 sequence is 16 residues long. V was clipped by 0 bases and J by 3 bases, with 15 bases between them. The CDR3 DNA follows: TGTGCCAGCAGTTTATCGCTAAGCGGTCGGATCTACGAGCAGTACTTC. Translated, it gives CASSLSLSGRIYEQYF.

V is TRBV5-4 and J is TRBJ1-1; D not resolved. Germline V gene data show CDR1 as SGHNT and CDR2 as YYREEE (reference sequence). CDR3 size: 13 residues. V lost 4 bases, J lost 4 bases, and 11 bases lay in between. The CDR3 bases are TGTGCCAGCAGCCCCGGGAAAACCACTGAAGCTTTCTTT. Its protein is CASSPGKTTEAFF.

This chain connects TRBV27 to TRBJ1-6, with D uncertain. Trimming left V 4 bases short and J 0 bases short, with 13 bases between. There are 17 residues in the CDR3. CDR1 is MNHEY and CDR2 is SMNVEV in the germline V gene (reference sequence). The CDR3 region is CASSSGTFSSYNSPLHF. CDR3 nucleotides: TGTGCCAGCAGTTCCGGAACATTCAGCTCCTATAATTCACCCCTCCACTTT.

V gene TRBV19 combines with J gene TRBJ1-1; 8 bases are shared with TRBD1. Per germline, CDR1 LNHDA and CDR2 SQIVND (reference sequence). The trim removed 5 bases at V and 8 bases at J, leaving 7 bases unmatched. The CDR3 spans 13 residues. CDR3 protein: CASSFGQGLEAFF. DNA of the CDR3: TGTGCCAGTAGTTTCGGACAGGGATTGGAAGCTTTCTTT.

The chain uses TRBV27 and TRBJ2-2; a weak D match, TRBD1 (6 bases). CDR1 and CDR2 from the germline V gene are MNHEY and SMNVEV (reference sequence). CDR3 size: 14 residues. Trimming stripped 5 bases from V and 3 bases from J, with 10 bases between. Here the CDR3 reads CASSTGQHTGELFF. The CDR3 bases are TGTGCCAGCAGTACCGGACAGCACACCGGGGAGCTGTTTTTT.

The chain couples TRBV6-4 to TRBJ1-1; a weak D match, TRBD1 (5 bases). Trimming cost V 0 bases and J 6 bases, with 8 bases left between them. Germline CDR1 and CDR2: MRHNA and SNTAGT. The CDR3 is 13 residues long. The DNA of the CDR3 is TGTGCCAGCAGTGACTCGGGGACTTCTGAAGCTTTCTTT. This sequence encodes CASSDSGTSEAFF.

V usage is TRBV6-5 and J usage is TRBJ1-2, with 12 bases aligning to TRBD1. The CDR3 covers 14 residues. V trimming: 5 bases; J trimming: 7 bases; junction bases outside the gene matches: 5. Germline V gene lookup returns CDR1 MNHEY and CDR2 SVGAGI. DNA of the CDR3: TGTGCCAGCAGTCCTCGGGACAGGGGGCTTGGCTACACCTTC. Translating it yields CASSPRDRGLGYTF.